These T cell receptor beta chains were read from a single sample in a study of blood T cell repertoires in COVID-19. Profiled with immunoSEQ multiplex PCR; TCRdb holds only in-frame clones, not every one. This table holds 150,000 to 200,000 clones, under 85% found once. Specimen: peripheral blood. The receptors derive from a man between 65 and 85 years old with acute or convalescent COVID-19. The CDR3 runs from the conserved cysteine through the conserved F or W. Each record gives: clone size, D gene, J gene, V gene, CDR3 length, CDR3 DNA, CDR3 protein. The D gene is left open where the match is weak. Clone size is given for some rows only: seen once, a few or many times, or a class if the clone is expanded.

clone size: once; D gene: NA; J gene: TRBJ1-5; V gene: TRBV5-6; CDR3 length: 17; CDR3 DNA: TGTGCCAGCAGCTTGGGGGAGGCAACTACTAGCAATCAGCCCCAGCATTTT; CDR3 protein: CASSLGEATTSNQPQHF
clone size: NA; D gene: TRBD2; J gene: TRBJ2-7; V gene: TRBV7-2; CDR3 length: 13; CDR3 DNA: TGTGCCAGCAGCCCGGGGAGGGTTTACGAGCAGTACTTC; CDR3 protein: CASSPGRVYEQYF
clone size: NA; D gene: NA; J gene: TRBJ1-1; V gene: TRBV27; CDR3 length: 13; CDR3 DNA: TGTGCCAGGGAGGCAGGAGGGAACACTGAAGCTTTCTTT; CDR3 protein: CAREAGGNTEAFF
clone size: NA; D gene: TRBD1; J gene: TRBJ1-2; V gene: TRBV19; CDR3 length: 18; CDR3 DNA: TGTGCCAGTAGTATAGATGGGACAGGCGGGGAAGGCTACAAAGGCTACACCTTC; CDR3 protein: CASSIDGTGGEGYKGYTF
clone size: few; D gene: TRBD2; J gene: TRBJ2-7; V gene: TRBV6-1; CDR3 length: 16; CDR3 DNA: TGTGCCAGCAGTGAAGTTAGCGGGGGTTGGACCTACGAGCAGTACTTC; CDR3 protein: CASSEVSGGWTYEQYF
clone size: NA; D gene: NA; J gene: TRBJ2-7; V gene: TRBV4-3; CDR3 length: 15; CDR3 DNA: TGCGCCAGCAGCCAAGGGACAGCCAGCTCCTACGAGCAGTACTTC; CDR3 protein: CASSQGTASSYEQYF
clone size: NA; D gene: TRBD1; J gene: TRBJ2-3; V gene: TRBV4-1; CDR3 length: 17; CDR3 DNA: TGCGCCAGCAGCCTAACCGGGACAGGGGGCGCAAGGAATACGCAGTATTTT; CDR3 protein: CASSLTGTGGARNTQYF
clone size: NA; D gene: NA; J gene: TRBJ1-4; V gene: TRBV6-5; CDR3 length: 15; CDR3 DNA: TGTGCCAGCAGTTACATGGGGCTTAGTAATGAAAAACTGTTTTTT; CDR3 protein: CASSYMGLSNEKLFF
clone size: NA; D gene: NA; J gene: TRBJ1-2; V gene: TRBV6-5; CDR3 length: 15; CDR3 DNA: TGTGCCAGCAGTTACCCTGTGGACGGGATCTATGGCTACACCTTC; CDR3 protein: CASSYPVDGIYGYTF
clone size: few; D gene: TRBD1; J gene: TRBJ2-7; V gene: TRBV27; CDR3 length: 17; CDR3 DNA: TGTGCCAGCAGTTCCCTCCCCCGACAGGGGGTATCCTACGAGCAGTACTTC; CDR3 protein: CASSSLPRQGVSYEQYF
clone size: NA; D gene: NA; J gene: TRBJ2-7; V gene: TRBV10-3; CDR3 length: 13; CDR3 DNA: TGTGCCATAAGGTCCGGGGGTTCAGACGAGCAGTACTTC; CDR3 protein: CAIRSGGSDEQYF
clone size: NA; D gene: TRBD1; J gene: TRBJ1-2; V gene: TRBV4-2; CDR3 length: 15; CDR3 DNA: TGTGCCAGCAGCACGGGACAGGCGACTAACTATGGCTACACCTTC; CDR3 protein: CASSTGQATNYGYTF
clone size: NA; D gene: NA; J gene: TRBJ2-5; V gene: TRBV5-1; CDR3 length: 14; CDR3 DNA: TGCGCCAGCAGCTTGGCAGGGCGCGAAGAGACCCAGTACTTC; CDR3 protein: CASSLAGREETQYF
clone size: NA; D gene: NA; J gene: TRBJ2-5; V gene: TRBV15; CDR3 length: 15; CDR3 DNA: TGTGCCACCAGCAGAGACCCAGGGAACCAAGAGACCCAGTACTTC; CDR3 protein: CATSRDPGNQETQYF
clone size: NA; D gene: NA; J gene: TRBJ1-2; V gene: TRBV19; CDR3 length: 15; CDR3 DNA: TGTGCCAGTACCCCGACAGACACTTCTAACTATGGCTACACCTTC; CDR3 protein: CASTPTDTSNYGYTF
clone size: NA; D gene: TRBD1; J gene: TRBJ1-1; V gene: TRBV7-2; CDR3 length: 15; CDR3 DNA: TGTGCCAGCAGCAAAGCGGGACAGGGAGGCACTGAAGCTTTCTTT; CDR3 protein: CASSKAGQGGTEAFF
clone size: NA; D gene: NA; J gene: TRBJ2-2; V gene: TRBV6-1; CDR3 length: 16; CDR3 DNA: TGTGCCAGCAGTGACATCCGAGGGTACGACACCGGGGAGCTGTTTTTT; CDR3 protein: CASSDIRGYDTGELFF